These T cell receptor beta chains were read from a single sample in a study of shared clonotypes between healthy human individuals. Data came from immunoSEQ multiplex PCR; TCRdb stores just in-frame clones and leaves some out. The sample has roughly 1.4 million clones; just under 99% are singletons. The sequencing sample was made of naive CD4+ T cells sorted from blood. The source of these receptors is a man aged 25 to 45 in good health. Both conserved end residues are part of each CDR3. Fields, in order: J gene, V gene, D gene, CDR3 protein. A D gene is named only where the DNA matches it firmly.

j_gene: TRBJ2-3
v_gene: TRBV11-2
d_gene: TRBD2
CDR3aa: CASSSQTSGRDTQYF

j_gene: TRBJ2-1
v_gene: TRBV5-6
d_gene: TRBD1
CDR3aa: CASSETVGTGVFNEQFF

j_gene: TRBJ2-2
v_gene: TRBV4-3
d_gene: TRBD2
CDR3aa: CASSPQWAGGTGELFF

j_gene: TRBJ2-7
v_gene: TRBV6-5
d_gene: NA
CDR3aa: CASSFAGEQYF

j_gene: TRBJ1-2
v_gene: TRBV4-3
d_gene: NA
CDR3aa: CASSQVSGAGYTF

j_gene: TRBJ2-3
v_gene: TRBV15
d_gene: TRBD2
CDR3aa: CATRAGRFGDTQYF

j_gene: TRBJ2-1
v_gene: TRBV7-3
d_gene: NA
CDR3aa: CASSLTPGLSYNEQFF

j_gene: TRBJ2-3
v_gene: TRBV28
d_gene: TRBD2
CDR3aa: CASSLVTSGSVGTDTQYF

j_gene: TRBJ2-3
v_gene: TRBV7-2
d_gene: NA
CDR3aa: CASSLKSAGPWATDTQYF

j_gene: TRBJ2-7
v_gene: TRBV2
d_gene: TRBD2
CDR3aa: CASRKGLAYDEQYF

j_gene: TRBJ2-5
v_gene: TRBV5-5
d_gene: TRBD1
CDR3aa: CASSLGQGSWGSKETQYF

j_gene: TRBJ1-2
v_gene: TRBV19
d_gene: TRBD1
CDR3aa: CASSPQGRLYGYTF

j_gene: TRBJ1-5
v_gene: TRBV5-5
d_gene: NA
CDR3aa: CASSGIGWSPQHF

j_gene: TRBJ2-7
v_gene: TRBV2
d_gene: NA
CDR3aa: CASSPDYEQYF

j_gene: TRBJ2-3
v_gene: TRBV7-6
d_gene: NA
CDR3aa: CASSLVPLGGGSTDTQYF

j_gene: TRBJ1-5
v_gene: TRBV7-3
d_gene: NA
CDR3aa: CASSLRPQHF

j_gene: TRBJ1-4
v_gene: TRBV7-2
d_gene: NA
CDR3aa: CASSQMTTNEKLFF

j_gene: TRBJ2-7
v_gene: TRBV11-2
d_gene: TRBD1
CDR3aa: CASSWGQVVSYEQYF

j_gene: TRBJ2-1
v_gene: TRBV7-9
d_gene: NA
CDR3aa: CASSLDGISLQFF

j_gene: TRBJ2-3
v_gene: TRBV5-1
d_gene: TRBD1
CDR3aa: CASSLHGTGGIYTDTQYF

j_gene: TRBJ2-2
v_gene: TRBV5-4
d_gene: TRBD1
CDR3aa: CASSLVGTANTGELFF

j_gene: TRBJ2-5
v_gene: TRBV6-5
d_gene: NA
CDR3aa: CASSYSWGRETQYF